This T cell receptor beta chain was recorded in a study of T-cell memory formation after mild COVID-19. It was 5'RACE with constant-segment primers that produced the TCR alpha and TCR beta cDNA libraries, which carried sample barcodes and UMIs. TCRdb reanalysed the 5' RACE reads using MiXCR and keeps one entry per CDR3 protein. In the table there are 190,000 or so distinct CDR3 sequences, 27% of which are singletons. V was pared by 6 bases and J by 4 bases, with 9 bases of the junction left unmatched. There are 14 residues in the CDR3. A few counts support this clonotype. Its cognate antigen is unknown. Study results and caveats: The appearance of some responding clones in pre-infection memory suggested that cross-reactive memory joined. CD8+ contracting clones occupied EMRA, while CD4+ ones occupied mainly CM and EM.

The material sequenced was PBMCs or a T cell subset sorted from them (not recorded which). This sequence originates from an adult woman who had mild COVID-19 (a few samples of this study predate the infection). Cell type and time point are not known. The V and J genes are TRBV12-3 or TRBV12-4 and TRBJ2-7; 7 bases agree with TRBD1. CDR3 sequence reads: CASSPPGQLYEQYF. The DNA for the CDR3 is TGTGCCAGCAGCCCCCCGGGACAGTTATACGAGCAGTACTTC.